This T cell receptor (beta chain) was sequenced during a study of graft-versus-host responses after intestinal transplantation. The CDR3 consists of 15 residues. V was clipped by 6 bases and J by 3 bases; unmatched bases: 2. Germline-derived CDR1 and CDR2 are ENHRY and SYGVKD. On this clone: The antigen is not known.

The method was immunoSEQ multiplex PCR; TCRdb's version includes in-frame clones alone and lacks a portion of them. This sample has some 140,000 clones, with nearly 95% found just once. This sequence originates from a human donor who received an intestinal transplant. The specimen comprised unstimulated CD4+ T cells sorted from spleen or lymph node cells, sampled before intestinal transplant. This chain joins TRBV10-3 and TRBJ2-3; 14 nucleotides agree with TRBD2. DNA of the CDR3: TGTGCCATCAGGGGACTAGCGGGAGAGACAGATACGCAGTATTTT. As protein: CAIRGLAGETDTQYF.